This T cell receptor (beta chain) was captured by sequencing in a study of blood T cell repertoires in COVID-19. The method was immunoSEQ multiplex PCR; TCRdb's version includes in-frame clones alone and lacks a portion of them. This table has more than 70,000 clones, 86% appearing once. This clone was counted a single time. The clonotype was recovered from a man aged 55 to 70 with acute or convalescent COVID-19. Sequencing was performed on peripheral blood.

CDR3 sequence: CASSIDRGATGELFF. CDR3 nucleotides: TGTGCCAGTAGTATCGACAGGGGCGCCACCGGGGAGCTGTTTTTT. The rearrangement uses TRBV19 and TRBJ2-2; 8 nucleotides match TRBD1. There are 15 residues in the CDR3. Germline V lookup: CDR1 LNHDA, CDR2 SQIVND (reference sequence). V shed 3 bases, J shed 4 bases, and the junction held 4 bases outside the gene matches.